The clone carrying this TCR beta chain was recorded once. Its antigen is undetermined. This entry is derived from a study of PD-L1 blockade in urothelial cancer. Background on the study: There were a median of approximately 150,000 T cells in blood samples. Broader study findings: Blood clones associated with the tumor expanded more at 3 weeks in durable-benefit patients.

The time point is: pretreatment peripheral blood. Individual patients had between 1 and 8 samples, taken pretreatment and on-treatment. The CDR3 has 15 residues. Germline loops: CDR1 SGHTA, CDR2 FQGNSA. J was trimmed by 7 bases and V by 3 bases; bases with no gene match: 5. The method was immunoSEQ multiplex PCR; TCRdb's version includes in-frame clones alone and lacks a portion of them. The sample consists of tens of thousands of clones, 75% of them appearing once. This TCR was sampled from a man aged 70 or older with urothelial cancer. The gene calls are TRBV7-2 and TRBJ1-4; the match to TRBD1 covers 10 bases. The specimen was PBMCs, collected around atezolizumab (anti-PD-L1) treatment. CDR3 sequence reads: CASSLPTGGREKLFF. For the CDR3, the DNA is TGTGCCAGCAGCTTGCCGACAGGGGGCCGTGAAAAACTGTTTTTT.